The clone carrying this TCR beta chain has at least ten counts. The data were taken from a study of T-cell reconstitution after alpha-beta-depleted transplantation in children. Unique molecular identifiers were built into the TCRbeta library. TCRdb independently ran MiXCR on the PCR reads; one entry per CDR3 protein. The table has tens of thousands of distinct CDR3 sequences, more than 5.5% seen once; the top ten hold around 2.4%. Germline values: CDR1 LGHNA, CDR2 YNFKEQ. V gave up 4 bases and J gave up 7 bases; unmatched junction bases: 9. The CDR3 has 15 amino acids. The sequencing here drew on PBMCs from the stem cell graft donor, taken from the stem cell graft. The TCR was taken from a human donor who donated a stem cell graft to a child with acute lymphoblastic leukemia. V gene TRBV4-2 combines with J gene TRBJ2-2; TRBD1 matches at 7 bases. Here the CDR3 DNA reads TGTGCCAGCAGCCGGGAAGGGGGCTTAGTCGGGGAGCTGTTTTTT. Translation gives CASSREGGLVGELFF.